These 26 T cell receptor beta chains were sequenced from one sample in a study of T cell repertoires in cytomegalovirus infection. TCRdb reprocessed the reads with MiXCR, giving one entry per CDR3 protein. The sample lists about 920,000 distinct CDR3 sequences; under 40% were seen once. The antigens for these receptors are not known. The sample here was cultured CD8+ T cells from PBMCs, taken from culture after CMV antigen stimulation. These receptor sequences come from a human donor in good health (CMV status not recorded). Some clones in this sample may be carry-over from other donors' samples.

This chain joins TRBV5-8 and TRBJ1-5; D is unresolved. Trimming stripped 2 bases from V and 5 bases from J, with 20 bases between. Germline CDR1 and CDR2: SGHTS and YDEGEE. This CDR3 spans 17 amino acids. The CDR3 nucleotides read TGTGCCAGCAGCTTTTTTAGACCGGGCCGGAAGGATCAGCCCCAGCATTTT. It is translated as CASSFFRPGRKDQPQHF. Based on the CDR3 plus reference TRBV5-8 and TRBJ1-5, the full variable domain is EAGVTQSPTHLIKTRGQQATLRCSPISGHTSVYWYQQALGLGLQFLLWYDEGEERNRGNFPPRFSGRQFPNYSSELNVNALELEDSALYLCASSFFRPGRKDQPQHFGDGTRLSIL.

This clonotype has a handful of counts. This sequence joins TRBV6-5 and TRBJ2-1; TRBD1 is a possible D gene (6 bases). In germline, CDR1 is MNHEY, CDR2 SVGAGI. There are 13 residues in the CDR3. The germline V and J ends were trimmed by 2 bases and 8 bases, with 10 bases remaining between them. The CDR3 DNA follows: TGTGCCAGCAGTTACGGCAGGGGATATGAGCAGTTCTTC. Translation: CASSYGRGYEQFF.

The rearrangement links TRBV5-1 to TRBJ1-1; D may be TRBD1 (6 bases). This CDR3 comprises 13 residues. The germline CDR1 and CDR2 sequences are SGHRS and YFSETQ. V was pared by 4 bases and J by 7 bases, with 14 bases between. CDR3 coding DNA: TGCGCCAGCAGCCTCCCTGGGGGGCTTGAAGCTTTCTTT. This encodes CASSLPGGLEAFF.

This chain links TRBV9 with TRBJ1-4; D is perhaps TRBD1 (6 bases). The V end lost 3 bases, the J end lost 2 bases, and 11 bases lay between the germline ends. CDR1 SGDLS and CDR2 YYNGEE come from the germline V gene. The CDR3 sequence is 15 residues long. CDR3 sequence reads: CASSAQGRTNEKLFF. CDR3 sequence (DNA): TGTGCCAGCAGCGCTCAGGGGAGGACTAATGAAAAACTGTTTTTT. The whole variable domain, filled in from reference TRBV9 and TRBJ1-4, reads DSGVTQTPKHLITATGQRVTLRCSPRSGDLSVYWYQQSLDQGLQFLIQYYNGEERAKGNILERFSAQQFPDLHSELNLSSLELGDSALYFCASSAQGRTNEKLFFGSGTQLSVL.

CDR3 sequence (DNA): TGTGCCAGCAGCCCCGACTCCGGGACCGCGATTGGAAACACCATATATTTT. Translating gives CASSPDSGTAIGNTIYF. J is TRBJ1-3 and V is TRBV7-6; D perhaps matches TRBD1 (5 bases). Germline V gene data show CDR1 as SGHVS and CDR2 as FNYEAQ. Trimming removed 5 bases at V and 3 bases at J, with 20 bases between. The CDR3 has 17 amino acids. The whole variable domain, filled in from reference TRBV7-6 and TRBJ1-3, reads GAGVSQSPRYKVTKRGQDVALRCDPISGHVSLYWYRQALGQGPEFLTYFNYEAQQDKSGLPNDRFSAERPEGSISTLTIQRTEQRDSAMYRCASSPDSGTAIGNTIYFGEGSWLTVV.

This clonotype was counted ten times or more. The chain is built from TRBV7-8 and TRBJ2-7; 10 bases fit TRBD2. This CDR3 spans 15 amino acids. Germline CDR1 reads SGHVS; CDR2 reads FQNEAQ. V was pared by 5 bases and J by 0 bases, with 4 bases of the junction left unmatched. CDR3 bases: TGTGCCAGCAGCGTTAGCGGGGGGCGCTCCTACGAGCAGTACGTC. This sequence encodes CASSVSGGRSYEQYV.

There are a few counts of this clonotype. The chain is built from TRBV29-1 and TRBJ2-1; D not certain. V gave up 5 bases and J gave up 0 bases, with 8 bases separating them. CDR1 and CDR2 from the germline V gene are SQVTM and ANQGSEA. The CDR3 extends over 13 amino acids. The CDR3 here is CSVPISSYNEQFF. In DNA form, the CDR3 reads TGCAGCGTTCCAATAAGCTCCTACAATGAGCAGTTCTTC.

This clonotype was recorded many times. The chain employs TRBV12-3 or TRBV12-4 and TRBJ1-6, with 10 positions matching TRBD1. Trimming cost V 6 bases and J 11 bases; bases outside gene matches: 13. The CDR3 extends over 16 amino acids. CDR3 amino acids: CASSHGGDRGGPPLHF. The CDR3, as DNA: TGTGCCAGCAGCCACGGGGGGGACAGGGGAGGTCCACCCCTCCACTTT.

The chain has TRBV12-3 or TRBV12-4 and TRBJ1-5, with D uncertain. Trimming stripped 3 bases from V and 9 bases from J, with 12 bases between. The CDR3 length is 13 residues. CDR3 coding DNA: TGTGCCAGCAGTTTCGGCCACTATCCGCCCCAGCATTTT. The encoded protein is CASSFGHYPPQHF.

The table lists this clonotype with a few counts. The chain couples TRBV7-9 to TRBJ2-5; D is ambiguous. Trimming stripped 5 bases from V and 3 bases from J, with 10 bases between. The germline gives CDR1 SEHNR, CDR2 FQNEAQ (reference sequence). The CDR3 has 13 residues. The DNA of the CDR3 is TGTGCCAGCAGCGCCCCCAAGAAAGAGACCCAGTACTTC. This codes for CASSAPKKETQYF.

In this sample, this clonotype turned up a few times. This sequence joins TRBV19 and TRBJ2-6; unclear D gene. Deletions cut 1 base from V and 3 bases from J, with 4 bases between. The CDR3 consists of 14 residues. Germline V lookup: CDR1 LNHDA, CDR2 SQIVND (reference sequence). The CDR3 region has the DNA TGTGCCAGTAGTATAGGGTTTGGGGCCAACGTCCTGACTTTC. It specifies CASSIGFGANVLTF. Combining the CDR3 with reference TRBV19 and TRBJ2-6 gives the whole variable domain DGGITQSPKYLFRKEGQNVTLSCEQNLNHDAMYWYRQDPGQGLRLIYYSQIVNDFQKGDIAEGYSVSREKKESFPLTVTSAQKNPTAFYLCASSIGFGANVLTFGAGSRLTVL.

The CDR3 DNA is TGTGCCAGCAGCCCAGAGGGGGGGGCCTACGAGCAGTACTTC. Protein product: CASSPEGGAYEQYF. The rearrangement joins TRBV7-3 to TRBJ2-7; TRBD2 is a possible D gene (7 bases). Per germline, CDR1 SGHTA and CDR2 FQGTGA. The V gene lost 5 bases and the J gene lost 2 bases, with 13 bases spanning the gap. CDR3 length: 14 residues.

The genes are TRBV6-5 and TRBJ2-1, with 11 positions matching TRBD2. The CDR3 consists of 16 residues. Looked up from germline, CDR1 is MNHEY and CDR2 is SVGAGI. V was clipped by 4 bases and J by 2 bases; unmatched bases: 4. In DNA, the CDR3 is TGTGCCAGCAGTTTCGTAGCGGGGGGGGCCTACAATGAGCAGTTCTTC. It translates to CASSFVAGGAYNEQFF.

The V gene is TRBV6-1, the J gene TRBJ2-1; 8 bases align to TRBD1. The CDR3 is made up of 17 amino acids. The V and J ends lost 6 bases and 2 bases, in that order; junction bases with no gene match: 12. Germline loops: CDR1 MNHNS, CDR2 SASEGT. In nucleotides, the CDR3 is TGTGCCAGCAGCAAAGTGAAGGGGGGACAGGCCTACAATGAGCAGTTCTTC. Translation: CASSKVKGGQAYNEQFF.

V and J are TRBV28 and TRBJ1-1; D is perhaps TRBD1 (5 bases). There are 13 residues in the CDR3. Trimming took off 6 bases at V and 2 bases at J, with 10 bases between the two ends. Germline CDR1 is MDHEN and CDR2 is SYDVKM. Written as DNA, the CDR3 is TGTGCCAGCAGGTGGGGGGTAAACACTGAAGCTTTCTTT. Protein: CASRWGVNTEAFF.

The chain joins TRBV15 to TRBJ2-5; no definite D call. This CDR3 region has 11 residues. The germline V and J ends were trimmed by 5 bases and 6 bases, with 7 bases remaining between them. Germline V gene lookup returns CDR1 LNHNV and CDR2 YYDKDF (reference sequence). The CDR3 region has the DNA TGTGCCACCAGCTTCGCGAAGACCCAGTACTTC. Protein sequence: CATSFAKTQYF.

J is TRBJ2-1 and V is TRBV20-1; no clear D. Trimming took 2 bases from V and 3 from J, leaving 17 bases between them. In germline, CDR1 is DFQATT, CDR2 SNEGSKA (reference sequence). The CDR3 covers 16 residues. The CDR3: CSARSMSMANYNEQFF. In nucleotides, the CDR3 is TGCAGTGCTAGATCCATGTCTATGGCTAACTACAATGAGCAGTTCTTC.

A word on this clonotype: This clone may be a read error of a much larger clone one base away. The chain carries TRBV9 and TRBJ2-5; possibly TRBD1 for D (5 bases). Trimming cost V 0 bases and J 0 bases, with 12 bases left between them. This CDR3 is built from 16 residues. Per the germline V gene, CDR1 is SGDLS and CDR2 is YYNGEE. The CDR3 region has the DNA TGTGCCAGCAGCGTAGAGGGGCGTGACTACCAAGAGACCCAGTACTTC. Amino acid sequence: CASSVEGRDYQETQYF.

This clonotype was recorded only once. V and J are TRBV4-3 and TRBJ1-1; no clear D. From germline, CDR1 is LGHNA and CDR2 YSLEER. This CDR3 has 15 residues. Trimming took off 1 base at V and 0 bases at J, with 9 bases between the two ends. CDR3 nucleotide sequence: TGCGCCAGCAGCCAAGTTGGTGAAGTGAACACTGAAGCTTTCTTT. Protein product: CASSQVGEVNTEAFF.

The V call is TRBV2, the J call TRBJ1-2, with D hard to call. The length of the CDR3 is 13 residues. The germline V gene has CDR1 SNHLY and CDR2 FYNNEI. V was cut by 4 bases and J by 4 bases, with 10 bases left in between. CDR3: CASSARATYGYTF. The CDR3 DNA reads TGTGCCAGCAGTGCCCGGGCCACCTATGGCTACACCTTC.

The table lists this clonotype with a few counts. The genes are TRBV7-6 and TRBJ2-1; D unclear. Germline V gene lookup returns CDR1 SGHVS and CDR2 FNYEAQ. The V and J ends lost 5 bases and 0 bases respectively, with 14 bases between them. This CDR3 spans 16 amino acids. The CDR3 region is CASSPRTVSSYNEQFF. DNA for the CDR3: TGTGCCAGCAGCCCCAGGACCGTCAGCTCCTACAATGAGCAGTTCTTC.

This clonotype was observed a handful of times. The chain uses TRBV13 and TRBJ1-1; D gene unclear. The V end was cut by 5 bases, the J end by 3 bases, with 13 bases between. In germline, CDR1 is PRHDT, CDR2 FYEKMQ (reference sequence). The CDR3 consists of 14 residues. The CDR3 sequence: CASSPQRRDTEAFF. Written as DNA, the CDR3 is TGTGCCAGCAGCCCACAAAGGAGGGACACTGAAGCTTTCTTT. The complete variable domain, with remaining parts taken from reference TRBV13 and TRBJ1-1, reads AAGVIQSPRHLIKEKRETATLKCYPIPRHDTVYWYQQGPGQDPQFLISFYEKMQSDKGSIPDRFSAQQFSDYHSELNMSSLELGDSALYFCASSPQRRDTEAFFGQGTRLTVV.

The chain links TRBV5-5 to TRBJ1-1; no clear D gene. Trimming pared 0 bases from V and 7 bases from J, leaving 13 bases between. The germline V gene has CDR1 SGHKS and CDR2 YYEKEE (reference sequence). The CDR3 runs to 14 residues. Written as DNA, the CDR3 is TGTGCCAGCAGCTTGGTTTTTGGAGGACTTGAAGCTTTCTTT. This translates into CASSLVFGGLEAFF.

The chain recombines TRBV7-9 with TRBJ1-1; D is possibly TRBD1 (5 bases). Germline loops: CDR1 SEHNR, CDR2 FQNEAQ (reference sequence). Trimming left V 1 base short and J 5 bases short, with 17 bases between. The CDR3 runs 16 residues. CDR3 sequence (DNA): TGTGCCAGCAGCTTAGAAATAGGGACCTGGGGGACTGAAGCTTTCTTT. As protein: CASSLEIGTWGTEAFF.

The chain employs TRBV29-1 and TRBJ2-1; weak D call: TRBD2 (6 bases). Per the germline V gene, CDR1 is SQVTM and CDR2 is ANQGSEA. This CDR3 region has 13 residues. Trimming left V 0 bases short and J 6 bases short, with 9 bases between. CDR3 residues: CSVEELGGNEQFF. The CDR3 DNA follows: TGCAGCGTTGAAGAACTGGGGGGCAATGAGCAGTTCTTC.

This chain uses TRBV7-9 with TRBJ2-2; D is uncertain. Deletions cut 4 bases from V and 6 bases from J, with 9 bases between. Germline V CDR1 and CDR2: SEHNR, FQNEAQ (reference sequence). This CDR3 comprises 13 residues. This CDR3 is CASSSPSAGELFF. The CDR3 DNA reads as TGTGCCAGCAGCTCCCCATCGGCCGGGGAGCTGTTTTTT.